Each of the 23 T cell receptor beta chains below was sequenced from the same sample in a study of CD8 T cells in ankylosing spondylitis. Each CDR3 protein is one row after TCRdb ran MiXCR on the 5' RACE reads. The table lists 150,000 to 200,000 distinct CDR3 sequences, 9.5% to 10% of them singletons. The sequencing sample was made of blood, either unsorted or a sorted T cell fraction (not recorded which). The receptor source for this set is a female donor with ankylosing spondylitis or in good health (not recorded which).

In the case of this clonotype: The junction differs from germline at one of its ends, possibly a read error. This chain joins TRBV6-2 or TRBV6-3 and TRBJ2-1; D is unclear. CDR3 size: 12 residues. Per germline, CDR1 MNHEY and CDR2 SVGEGT. The CDR3, as DNA: TGTGCCAGCACCGAATCCTCCAATGAGCAGTTCTTC. This codes for CASTESSNEQFF.

This clonotype appeared a few times. This chain links TRBV14 with TRBJ2-3, with D unresolved. Per germline, CDR1 SGHDN and CDR2 FVKESK. Trimming removed 2 bases from V and 5 bases from J, with 5 bases in between. The CDR3 length is 12 residues. The CDR3 spells CASSQPEDTQYF. The DNA of the CDR3 is TGTGCCAGCAGCCAACCAGAAGATACGCAGTATTTT. The variable domain in full, completed from reference TRBV14 and TRBJ2-3, reads EAGVTQFPSHSVIEKGQTVTLRCDPISGHDNLYWYRRVMGKEIKFLLHFVKESKQDESGMPNNRFLAERTGGTYSTLKVQPAELEDSGVYFCASSQPEDTQYFGPGTRLTVL.

This clonotype turned up a few times. The chain uses TRBV4-3 and TRBJ2-1, with D uncertain. The CDR3 sequence is 14 residues long. Germline CDR1 reads LGHNA; CDR2 reads YSLEER. Trimming pared 1 base from V and 8 bases from J, leaving 12 bases between. CDR3 bases: TGCGCCAGCAGCCAAGCCTCTTATACTTATGAGCAGTTCTTC. It is translated as CASSQASYTYEQFF.

This clonotype showed up just a few times. This chain joins TRBV4-3 and TRBJ1-2; 8 bases line up with TRBD1. CDR3 length equals 15 residues. V shed 3 bases, J shed 1 base, and the junction held 4 bases outside the gene matches. Germline lookup yields CDR1 LGHNA and CDR2 YSLEER. The CDR3 DNA is TGCGCCAGCAGCCACGGACAGGGAGTTAACTATGGCTACACCTTC. Amino acids: CASSHGQGVNYGYTF.

The chain is built from TRBV21-1 and TRBJ1-1; the tabulated D call, TRBD1, remains unverified against the DNA. TRBV21-1 is termed a pseudogene. The CDR3 sequence is 16 residues long. The CDR3 reads CAIPPPRYRMNTEAFF. In nucleotides, the CDR3 is TGTGCCATCCCCCCCCCAAGATACAGGATGAACACTGAAGCTTTCTTT.

This clonotype showed up just a few times. The chain carries TRBV11-2 and TRBJ1-2; the D gene is possibly TRBD1 (5 bases). Trimming cost V 7 bases and J 8 bases, with 20 bases left between them. This CDR3 is 14 amino acids long. The germline V gene encodes CDR1 SGHAT and CDR2 FQNNGV. CDR3 sequence: CASTPPGRARGYTF. CDR3 bases: TGTGCCAGCACTCCCCCGGGACGGGCGAGGGGCTACACCTTC.

This clonotype was seen more than once but under ten times. V usage is TRBV6-5 and J usage is TRBJ1-4; a weak D match, TRBD1 (6 bases). Germline CDR1 is MNHEY and CDR2 is SVGAGI. The CDR3 is 15 amino acids. V was cut by 4 bases and J by 9 bases, with 18 bases left in between. CDR3 bases: TGTGCCAGCAGTTCCCCCCGAACAGGGAGGAAAAAACTGTTTTTT. It codes for CASSSPRTGRKKLFF.

This clonotype was counted many times. CDR3 sequence: CSAQRVRDPQYF. CDR3 DNA: TGCAGCGCCCAAAGGGTGAGGGACCCGCAGTATTTT. The chain has TRBV29-1 and TRBJ2-3; D could derive from TRBD1 or TRBD2 (5 bases each). CDR1 SQVTM and CDR2 ANQGSEA come from the germline V gene. This CDR3 region has 12 residues. The V end was cut by 7 bases, the J end by 10 bases, with 18 bases between.

This clonotype turned up a few times. The genes are TRBV27 and TRBJ1-4; a weak D match, TRBD1 (5 bases). Germline V gene data show CDR1 as MNHEY and CDR2 as SMNVEV (reference sequence). The CDR3 has 13 amino acids. The V and J ends lost 6 bases and 6 bases respectively, with 11 bases between them. The CDR3 is CASSVQGDEKLFF. The CDR3 bases are TGTGCCAGCAGCGTTCAGGGCGATGAAAAACTGTTTTTT.

The gene calls are TRBV24-1 and TRBJ2-3, with TRBD2 as a possible D gene (6 bases). Germline V CDR1 and CDR2: KGHDR, SFDVKD. This CDR3 is built from 11 residues. V lost 9 bases and J lost 4, with 7 bases in between. CDR3 protein: CATGEADTQYF. Written as DNA, the CDR3 is TGTGCCACCGGGGAGGCAGATACGCAGTATTTT.

The chain carries TRBV2 and TRBJ2-5; D unclear. The ends were cut back, 5 bases at V and 11 bases at J, with 18 bases in the middle. This CDR3 has 13 residues. Germline V gene lookup returns CDR1 SNHLY and CDR2 FYNNEI. DNA of the CDR3: TGTGCCAGCAGTACCCTCTGGCAGCAGCTACAGTACTTC. Translating gives CASSTLWQQLQYF.

In this sample, this clonotype turned up a few times. This rearrangement joins TRBV4-2 to TRBJ2-1; weak D call: TRBD2 (5 bases). The germline CDR1 and CDR2 sequences are LGHNA and YNFKEQ. The CDR3 covers 14 residues. V lost 1 base and J lost 5, with 9 bases in between. The CDR3 bases are TGTGCCAGCAGCCAAGTACTAGTAGACAATGAGCAGTTCTTC. It specifies CASSQVLVDNEQFF.

The chain employs TRBV6-2 or TRBV6-3 and TRBJ2-2, with D unclear. CDR3 length: 14 amino acids. The germline CDR1 and CDR2 sequences are MNHEY and SVGEGT. Between the trimmed V and J ends, which lost 9 bases and 4 bases, there was a span of 15 bases. The CDR3 spells CASTSLAGTGELFF. CDR3 DNA sequence: TGTGCCAGTACCTCTTTAGCCGGCACCGGGGAGCTGTTTTTT.

This clonotype occurred many times. V gene TRBV2 combines with J gene TRBJ2-7, with D uncertain. This CDR3 is 13 amino acids long. The V end lost 4 bases, the J end lost 1 base, and 8 bases lay between the germline ends. The germline V gene has CDR1 SNHLY and CDR2 FYNNEI. This CDR3 is CASSAGRSYEQYF. In DNA, the CDR3 is TGTGCCAGCAGTGCCGGACGATCCTACGAGCAGTACTTC.

V and J are TRBV24-1 and TRBJ2-5; possible D gene TRBD2, 5 bases. Looked up from germline, CDR1 is KGHDR and CDR2 is SFDVKD. The length of the CDR3 is 11 residues. Trimming pared 9 bases from V and 1 base from J, leaving 5 bases between. The CDR3 region has the DNA TGTGCCACCGGGAGCCAAGAGACCCAGTACTTC. Its translation: CATGSQETQYF.

The genes are TRBV6-6 and TRBJ2-7; D not resolved. CDR1 MNHNY and CDR2 SVGAGI come from the germline V gene (reference sequence). V lost 2 bases to trimming and J lost 0 bases, with 5 bases between them. The length of the CDR3 is 13 residues. The CDR3 DNA follows: TGTGCCAGCAGTTACGCAGGCTCCTACGAGCAGTACTTC. Residues: CASSYAGSYEQYF.

The V and J genes are TRBV7-2 and TRBJ2-1, with D perhaps matching TRBD2 (6 bases). V gave up 6 bases and J gave up 0 bases, with 36 bases separating them. Germline V gives CDR1 SGHTA, CDR2 FQGNSA. The CDR3 has 23 residues. The CDR3 sequence is CASRPPEEEGGPVPYFSYNEQFF. For the CDR3, the DNA is TGTGCCAGCAGGCCCCCGGAGGAAGAGGGAGGACCCGTCCCCTATTTCTCCTACAATGAGCAGTTCTTC.

This clonotype has a handful of counts. This chain uses TRBV27 with TRBJ2-1; D unresolved. This CDR3 spans 13 amino acids. Germline lookup yields CDR1 MNHEY and CDR2 SMNVEV (reference sequence). The V end lost 3 bases, the J end lost 9 bases, and 12 bases lay between the germline ends. Here the CDR3 DNA reads TGTGCCAGCAGTTTGACCTCGCGCGGTGAGCAGTTCTTC. The encoded protein is CASSLTSRGEQFF.

This clonotype appeared many times. This chain links TRBV12-3 or TRBV12-4 with TRBJ2-7, with 8 bases aligning to TRBD1. V shed 3 bases and J 2 bases; nucleotides not matched to a gene: 6. The length of the CDR3 is 15 residues. The CDR3 DNA follows: TGTGCCAGCAGTTTCGGGACAGGTGCCCCCTACGAGCAGTACTTC. Translation gives CASSFGTGAPYEQYF.

This clonotype was counted only a few times. The gene calls are TRBV29-1 and TRBJ1-1; no reliable D call. The V end lost 0 bases, the J end lost 5 bases, and 10 bases lay between the germline ends. Germline CDR1 and CDR2: SQVTM and ANQGSEA. The CDR3 extends over 13 amino acids. CDR3 sequence (DNA): TGCAGCGTTGAAGATCCTGGACGGACTGAAGCTTTCTTT. Translated: CSVEDPGRTEAFF.

There are a few counts of this clonotype. The genes are TRBV4-3 and TRBJ1-2, with unresolved D. CDR3 size: 16 residues. Trimming cost V 4 bases and J 4 bases, with 19 bases left between them. CDR1 and CDR2 (germline): LGHNA, YSLEER. DNA of the CDR3: TGCGCCAGCAGCCCTGGCGCCCTCAAGGGTCCCTATGGCTACACCTTC. This sequence encodes CASSPGALKGPYGYTF.

The table lists this clonotype with a few counts. This rearrangement joins TRBV28 to TRBJ2-3, with D tentatively TRBD2 (5 bases). The V gene lost 2 bases and the J gene lost 1 base, with 25 bases spanning the gap. Germline values: CDR1 MDHEN, CDR2 SYDVKM. This CDR3 has 20 residues. In DNA, the CDR3 is TGTGCCAGCAGTTTACCTAGCCATCGCTACAACCCCCAAGGCACAGATACGCAGTATTTT. This sequence encodes CASSLPSHRYNPQGTDTQYF.

The sample holds one count of this clonotype. This sequence joins TRBV15 and TRBJ2-7; unclear D gene. Trimming shortened V by 0 bases and J by 7 bases, and 7 bases separated the two germline ends. Germline lookup yields CDR1 LNHNV and CDR2 YYDKDF (reference sequence). The CDR3 length is 12 residues. For the CDR3, the DNA is TGTGCCACCAGCAGAGAAGATTGGGAGCAGTACTTC. Protein sequence: CATSREDWEQYF.